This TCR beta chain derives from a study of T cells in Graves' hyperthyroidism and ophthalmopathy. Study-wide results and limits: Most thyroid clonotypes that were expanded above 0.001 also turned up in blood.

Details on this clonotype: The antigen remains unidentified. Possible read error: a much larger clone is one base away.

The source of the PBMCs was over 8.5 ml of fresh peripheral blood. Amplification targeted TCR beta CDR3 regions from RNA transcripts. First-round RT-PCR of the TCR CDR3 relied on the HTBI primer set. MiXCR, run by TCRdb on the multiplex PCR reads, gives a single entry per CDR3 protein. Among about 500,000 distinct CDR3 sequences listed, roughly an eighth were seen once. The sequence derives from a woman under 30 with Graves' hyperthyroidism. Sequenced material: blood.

CDR3 sequence reads: CVSSWTSGSYNEQFF. CDR3 in DNA: TGTGTCAGCAGCTGGACTAGCGGGAGTTACAATGAGCAGTTCTTC. The chain joins TRBV7-3 to TRBJ2-1, with 13 bases that match TRBD2. This CDR3 contains 15 residues. Germline V gives CDR1 SGHTA, CDR2 FQGTGA.